This T cell receptor (beta chain) was sequenced for a study of CD8 T cells in ankylosing spondylitis. Broader study findings: Ankylosing spondylitis blood appeared to be characterized by a TCR beta motif of 8 or 9 highly homologous variants. It was reported that disease-linked clones were significantly enriched in matched ankylosing spondylitis synovial fluid. Previous work reported some of these motif variants in the synovial fluid and blood of reactive arthritis.

This clonotype was seen a handful of times. Its antigen remains unknown. Preparation of TCR beta libraries was done by quantitative 5'-RACE with molecular barcodes. TCRdb re-analysed the 5' RACE reads in MiXCR, keeping a single row per CDR3 protein. The repertoire consists of over 400,000 distinct CDR3 sequences, with 26% occurring once and the leading ten covering about 0.89%. J gave up 8 bases and V 6 bases, and 8 bases lay outside the gene matches. The CDR3 has 14 residues. This TCR was recovered from a male donor with ankylosing spondylitis. The chain recombines TRBV12-3 or TRBV12-4 with TRBJ1-2; 11 bases match TRBD1. What was sequenced was blood, either unsorted or a sorted T cell fraction (not recorded which). This CDR3 is CASRPGQGARGYTF. DNA for the CDR3: TGTGCCAGCAGGCCCGGACAGGGGGCGAGGGGCTACACCTTC.